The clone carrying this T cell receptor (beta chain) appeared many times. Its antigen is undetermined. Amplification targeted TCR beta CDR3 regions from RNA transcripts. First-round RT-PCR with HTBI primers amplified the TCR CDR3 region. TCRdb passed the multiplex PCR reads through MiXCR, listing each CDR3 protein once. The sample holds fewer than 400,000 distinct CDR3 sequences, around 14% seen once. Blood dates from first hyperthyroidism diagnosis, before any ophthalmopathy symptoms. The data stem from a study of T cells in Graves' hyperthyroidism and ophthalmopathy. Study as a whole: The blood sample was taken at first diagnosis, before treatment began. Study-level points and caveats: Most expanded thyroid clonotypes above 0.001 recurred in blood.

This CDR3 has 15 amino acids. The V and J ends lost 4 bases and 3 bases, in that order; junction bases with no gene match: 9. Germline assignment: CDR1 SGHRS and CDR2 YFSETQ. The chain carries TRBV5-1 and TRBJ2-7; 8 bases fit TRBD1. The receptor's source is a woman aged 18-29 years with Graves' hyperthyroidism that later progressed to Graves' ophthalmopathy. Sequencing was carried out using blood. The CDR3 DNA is TGCGCCAGCAGCCGCCTAGGACAGGGTAACTACGAGCAGTACTTC. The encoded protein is CASSRLGQGNYEQYF.